The 20 T cell receptor beta chains given below trace back to one sample, sequenced in a study of blood T cell repertoires in COVID-19. Assay: immunoSEQ multiplex PCR; the TCRdb copy retains only in-frame clones and omits some. The sample lists hundreds of thousands of clones; 75% to 90% were seen once. The sequencing sample was made of peripheral blood. These TCRs come from a woman aged 60-70 years with acute or convalescent COVID-19.

The chain employs TRBV5-1 and TRBJ1-2, with a weak D call TRBD1 (5 bases). This CDR3 has 13 amino acids. Germline CDR1 reads SGHRS; CDR2 reads YFSETQ. V was cut by 3 bases and J by 2 bases, with 8 bases left in between. The CDR3 loop is CASSSSGNYGYTF. CDR3 in DNA: TGCGCCAGCAGCTCCTCAGGGAACTATGGCTACACCTTC.

This clone has only a few counts. The chain recombines TRBV27 with TRBJ1-1, with 9 bases aligning to TRBD1. CDR3 length: 17 amino acids. CDR1 and CDR2 from the germline V gene are MNHEY and SMNVEV (reference sequence). Trimming cost V 7 bases and J 0 bases; bases outside gene matches: 12. In nucleotides, the CDR3 is TGTGCCAGCATTCCCGGCTACAGGGGGCGTATGAACACTGAAGCTTTCTTT. Translation gives CASIPGYRGRMNTEAFF.

V is TRBV2 and J is TRBJ2-7; D gene uncertain. V lost 7 bases, J lost 3 bases, and 13 bases lay in between. CDR1 is SNHLY and CDR2 is FYNNEI in the germline V gene. The CDR3 sequence is 13 residues long. The CDR3 DNA reads as TGTGCCAGCATCGAAGACACCTACTACGAGCAGTACTTC. It yields the protein CASIEDTYYEQYF. Filled out from reference TRBV2 and TRBJ2-7, the complete variable domain reads EPEVTQTPSHQVTQMGQEVILRCVPISNHLYFYWYRQILGQKVEFLVSFYNNEISEKSEIFDDQFSVERPDGSNFTLKIRSTKLEDSAMYFCASIEDTYYEQYFGPGTRLTVT.

The chain joins TRBV11-2 to TRBJ2-7, with TRBD1 identical over 8 bases. V shed 6 bases, J shed 2 bases, and the junction held 9 bases outside the gene matches. Germline V gene data show CDR1 as SGHAT and CDR2 as FQNNGV. The CDR3 runs to 15 residues. Written as DNA, the CDR3 is TGTGCCAGCAGACCCCCGGGACAGGCCACCTACGAGCAGTACTTC. Protein product: CASRPPGQATYEQYF.

This chain uses TRBV29-1 with TRBJ1-2; TRBD1 matches 9 bases. CDR1 is SQVTM, CDR2 ANQGSEA, per germline. The V and J ends lost 6 bases and 3 bases, in that order; junction bases with no gene match: 8. The CDR3 has 14 residues. For the CDR3, the DNA is TGCAGCGTCTCTCGGACAGGGGTCGACTATGGCTACACCTTC. This codes for CSVSRTGVDYGYTF.

This clone was counted between two and nine times. The V gene is TRBV19, the J gene TRBJ2-5; 10 positions match TRBD2. Germline values: CDR1 LNHDA, CDR2 SQIVND (reference sequence). Trimming took 5 bases from V and 5 from J; bases not matched to a gene: 14. This CDR3 is built from 17 residues. This chain's CDR3 is CASSYGSGAGGLETQYF. CDR3 coding DNA: TGTGCCAGTAGTTATGGATCGGGAGCGGGGGGGCTCGAGACCCAGTACTTC.

This clone was found once. The gene calls are TRBV28 and TRBJ1-6, with D possibly being TRBD1 (6 bases). Trimming took 6 bases from V and 6 from J, leaving 15 bases between them. CDR3 length equals 15 residues. Germline assignment: CDR1 MDHEN and CDR2 SYDVKM. The CDR3 DNA follows: TGTGCCAGCAGGTGGACAGTAGGTAGTAATTCACCCCTCCACTTT. Translation: CASRWTVGSNSPLHF.

The chain recombines TRBV20-1 with TRBJ1-2; D is undetermined. Trimming took 3 bases from V and 2 from J, leaving 10 bases between them. The CDR3 runs 13 residues. The germline CDR1 and CDR2 sequences are DFQATT and SNEGSKA (reference sequence). The CDR3 sequence is CSASEARNYGYTF. The CDR3 region has the DNA TGCAGTGCTAGTGAGGCCAGAAACTATGGCTACACCTTC.

This clone is a singleton in its sample. The V and J genes are TRBV7-2 and TRBJ2-1; 7 nucleotides agree with TRBD2. With 5 bases clipped from V and 8 bases from J, the junction kept 12 bases outside the gene matches. Germline V gives CDR1 SGHTA, CDR2 FQGNSA. The CDR3 loop spans 15 amino acids. The CDR3 DNA reads TGTGCCAGCAGCCCGGGGAGGGGTATCATGTATGAGCAGTTCTTC. Protein: CASSPGRGIMYEQFF.

This clone has a handful of counts. The gene calls are TRBV29-1 and TRBJ2-5; 7 bases map to TRBD1. This CDR3 region has 12 residues. V dropped 3 bases and J dropped 7; count of bases not matched to a gene: 5. Germline V gives CDR1 SQVTM, CDR2 ANQGSEA. The CDR3 DNA follows: TGCAGCGTTGAGATGACAGGGAGGACCCAGTACTTC. Protein sequence: CSVEMTGRTQYF.

A note on this clone: Its ends do not fully match the called genes, so a read error is possible. This rearrangement joins TRBV24-1 to TRBJ2-7, with 9 bases matching TRBD1. This CDR3 has 15 amino acids. Germline CDR1 and CDR2: KGHDR and SFDVKD. The DNA of the CDR3 is TGTGCCACCAGTGGTTTGACAGGGGGTCGCTACGAGCAGTACTTC. Residues: CATSGLTGGRYEQYF.

The chain couples TRBV4-3 to TRBJ2-7, with a tentative D call TRBD2 (6 bases). CDR3 length: 15 residues. In germline, CDR1 is LGHNA, CDR2 YSLEER. Trimming left V 1 base short and J 1 base short, with 11 bases between. CDR3 nucleotide sequence: TGCGCCAGCAGCCAAGCAACTAGCCTTTCCTACGAGCAGTACTTC. This gives the protein CASSQATSLSYEQYF.

The chain couples TRBV24-1 to TRBJ2-1; tentative D call: TRBD2 (6 bases). CDR1 and CDR2 from the germline V gene are KGHDR and SFDVKD. V was cut by 4 bases and J by 3 bases, with 15 bases left in between. The CDR3 runs 16 residues. The CDR3 nucleotides read TGTGCCACCAGTGACCCCGGGACTGGCAACTACAATGAGCAGTTCTTC. As protein: CATSDPGTGNYNEQFF.

This clone was seen only a few times. The chain links TRBV7-3 to TRBJ1-2; D is unclear. The CDR3 contains 15 residues. Germline V gene data show CDR1 as SGHTA and CDR2 as FQGTGA. Trimming took off 5 bases at V and 4 bases at J, with 17 bases between the two ends. The CDR3 is CASSPSRDIIYGYTF. CDR3 DNA: TGTGCCAGCAGCCCTTCCCGGGATATTATCTATGGCTACACCTTC.

The V and J genes are TRBV29-1 and TRBJ1-4; tentative D call: TRBD1 (6 bases). V was shortened by 3 bases and J by 6 bases, with 11 bases between the two germline ends. The CDR3 contains 13 residues. Germline CDR1 is SQVTM and CDR2 is ANQGSEA. Here the CDR3 DNA reads TGCAGCGTTGAGTATGCAGGGGATGAAAAACTGTTTTTT. Residues: CSVEYAGDEKLFF.

CDR3 residues: CASSPGTVMNTEAFF. The CDR3 bases are TGTGCCAGCTCACCAGGGACAGTTATGAACACTGAAGCTTTCTTT. The rearrangement joins TRBV18 to TRBJ1-1; 7 bases line up with TRBD1. Germline V gene lookup returns CDR1 KGHSH and CDR2 LQKENI. The ends lost 2 bases at V and 0 bases at J; junction bases unmatched: 3. CDR3 length: 15 residues. The full variable domain, in which reference TRBV18 and TRBJ1-1 provide the parts outside the CDR3, is NAGVMQNPRHLVRRRGQEARLRCSPMKGHSHVYWYRQLPEEGLKFMVYLQKENIIDESGMPKERFSAEFPKEGPSILRIQQVVRGDSAAYFCASSPGTVMNTEAFFGQGTRLTVV.

This sequence joins TRBV19 and TRBJ2-5; 8 bases map to TRBD2. This CDR3 spans 14 amino acids. Germline CDR1 and CDR2: LNHDA and SQIVND (reference sequence). Trimming took 2 bases from V and 5 from J; bases not matched to a gene: 4. This CDR3 is CASSISGGFETQYF. Written as DNA, the CDR3 is TGTGCCAGTAGTATAAGCGGGGGATTTGAGACCCAGTACTTC.

The V and J genes are TRBV29-1 and TRBJ2-3; unclear D gene. This CDR3 region has 16 residues. Germline V gene lookup returns CDR1 SQVTM and CDR2 ANQGSEA. The V gene lost 1 base and the J gene lost 5 bases, with 19 bases spanning the gap. CDR3 sequence (DNA): TGCAGCGTTGAAGTATTTGGCTCCATACGAGGAGATACGCAGTATTTT. Translating it yields CSVEVFGSIRGDTQYF.

The DNA of the CDR3 is TGTGCCAGCAGTTACTCGAGGGGGCCTCTAGCCAAAAACATTCAGTACTTC. Protein product: CASSYSRGPLAKNIQYF. This rearrangement joins TRBV6-2 or TRBV6-3 to TRBJ2-4; the match to TRBD1 covers 7 bases. In germline, CDR1 is MNHEY, CDR2 SVGEGT. The length of the CDR3 is 17 residues. The V segment lost 0 bases and the J segment 0 bases; nucleotides outside the gene matches: 5.

The chain carries TRBV14 and TRBJ1-1; the D is unclear. CDR1 and CDR2 (germline): SGHDN, FVKESK. This CDR3 comprises 14 residues. V dropped 4 bases and J dropped 2 bases, with 11 bases sitting between them. The CDR3 reads CASSLRRSNTEAFF. Here the CDR3 DNA reads TGTGCCAGCAGCCTCCGGAGGTCCAACACTGAAGCTTTCTTT.